Presented here are 32 T cell receptor beta chains from one specimen sequenced in a study of cytomegalovirus exposure and HLA in healthy donors. Use of 60 Vbeta and 13 Jbeta primers characterized the PCR. Repertoires were generated with immunoSEQ multiplex PCR, while TCRdb's copy carries only in-frame clones and drops some. The profile shows about 160,000 clones, approximately 84% of them singletons. Sequenced sample: PBMCs. The receptors derive from a male donor in good health and CMV-seropositive.

J is TRBJ1-4 and V is TRBV7-9, with TRBD1 identical over 7 bases. The trim removed 4 bases at V and 8 bases at J, leaving 13 bases unmatched. In germline, CDR1 is SEHNR, CDR2 FQNEAQ (reference sequence). This CDR3 region has 16 residues. The CDR3: CASSYPGGTVREKLFF. The CDR3 DNA reads as TGTGCCAGCAGCTACCCGGGCGGGACAGTCCGGGAAAAACTGTTTTTT.

The chain is built from TRBV9 and TRBJ2-7, with D possibly matching TRBD2 (6 bases). This CDR3 region has 15 residues. Trimming stripped 3 bases from V and 6 bases from J, with 19 bases between. CDR1 is SGDLS, CDR2 YYNGEE, per germline. The CDR3 reads CASSDPGTPPREQYF. DNA for the CDR3: TGTGCCAGCAGCGACCCCGGGACTCCACCACGCGAGCAGTACTTC.

This chain uses TRBV9 with TRBJ2-2, with a possible D match to TRBD2 (6 bases). The CDR3 covers 12 residues. Trimming cost V 7 bases and J 5 bases, with 9 bases left between them. Germline CDR1 and CDR2: SGDLS and YYNGEE. CDR3 in DNA: TGTGCCAGCGGGAGGTCGACCGGGGAGCTGTTTTTT. Protein product: CASGRSTGELFF.

J is TRBJ2-2 and V is TRBV6-5, with 14 bases fitting TRBD2. Trimming cost V 6 bases and J 8 bases; bases outside gene matches: 5. The germline gives CDR1 MNHEY, CDR2 SVGAGI. The CDR3 is 15 amino acids. The CDR3 DNA sequence: TGTGCCAGCAGGAGACTAGCGGGAGGGCCGGGGGAGCTGTTTTTT. Protein sequence: CASRRLAGGPGELFF.

The chain uses TRBV19 and TRBJ2-5, with D perhaps matching TRBD2 (5 bases). Germline loops: CDR1 LNHDA, CDR2 SQIVND (reference sequence). The CDR3 runs 14 residues. V dropped 4 bases and J dropped 0 bases, with 9 bases sitting between them. CDR3 nucleotide sequence: TGTGCCAGTAGTAAATCGGGGTACCAAGAGACCCAGTACTTC. It yields the protein CASSKSGYQETQYF.

The chain joins TRBV28 to TRBJ1-1; 7 bases fit TRBD1. Germline assignment: CDR1 MDHEN and CDR2 SYDVKM. Trimming cost V 4 bases and J 8 bases; bases outside gene matches: 7. The length of the CDR3 is 13 residues. CDR3 in amino acids: CASSWGTVSEAFF. The CDR3 nucleotides are TGTGCCAGCAGTTGGGGGACAGTCTCCGAAGCTTTCTTT.

The rearrangement uses TRBV5-1 and TRBJ2-2, with D tentatively TRBD2 (6 bases). Trimming shortened V by 2 bases and J by 0 bases, and 11 bases separated the two germline ends. The CDR3 contains 16 residues. Germline V lookup: CDR1 SGHRS, CDR2 YFSETQ. For the CDR3, the DNA is TGCGCCAGCAGCTTTGCGGGACTCGCGAACACCGGGGAGCTGTTTTTT. This translates into CASSFAGLANTGELFF.

The chain has TRBV6-6 and TRBJ2-1; TRBD2 matches at 10 bases. Per germline, CDR1 MNHNY and CDR2 SVGAGI (reference sequence). After removal of 4 bases from V and 14 bases from J, the junction contained 8 bases not matched to a gene. The CDR3 extends over 13 amino acids. The CDR3 loop is CASSLPSGSPEFF. As DNA, the CDR3 is TGTGCCAGCAGTTTGCCTAGCGGGAGCCCCGAGTTCTTC.

The chain joins TRBV19 to TRBJ1-2; D unclear. V shed 1 base and J shed 6 bases, with 15 bases lying between them. Germline V gives CDR1 LNHDA, CDR2 SQIVND (reference sequence). The CDR3 covers 15 residues. CDR3 loop: CASSIAEGSINGYTF. CDR3 sequence (DNA): TGTGCCAGTAGTATAGCGGAGGGCTCAATTAATGGCTACACCTTC.

The rearrangement joins TRBV9 to TRBJ2-2; 9 positions agree with TRBD2. The junction had 3 bases not matched to a gene; V was cut back by 4 bases and J by 2 bases. Germline V CDR1 and CDR2: SGDLS, YYNGEE. The CDR3 loop spans 15 amino acids. CDR3 coding DNA: TGTGCCAGCAGCCGACTAGCGGCAAACACCGGGGAGCTGTTTTTT. As protein: CASSRLAANTGELFF.

The chain uses TRBV4-1 and TRBJ2-5; TRBD2 matches 10 bases. The DNA end is a closer match to TRBJ2-7, so the J assignment may be wrong. CDR1 and CDR2 from the germline V gene are MGHRA and YSYEKL. The length of the CDR3 is 16 residues. The CDR3, as DNA: TGCGCCAGCAGCCAGTTCCCTAGCGGGAGTTCCTACGAGCAGTACTTC. Translated, it gives CASSQFPSGSSYEQYF.

The V gene is TRBV10-3, the J gene TRBJ2-5, with 8 positions matching TRBD1. This CDR3 region has 15 residues. The V gene's germline CDR1 is ENHRY and CDR2 SYGVKD. With V trimmed by 4 bases and J by 4 bases, 8 bases remained unmatched. Here the CDR3 DNA reads TGTGCCATCAGTGGACAAACCGGGACAGGAGAGACCCAGTACTTC. This sequence encodes CAISGQTGTGETQYF.

The gene calls are TRBV30 and TRBJ1-1; D gene ambiguous. Germline-derived CDR1 and CDR2 are GTSNPN and SVGIG (reference sequence). The CDR3 is 11 amino acids. V lost 4 bases and J 4 bases, leaving 7 bases between the germline ends. CDR3 sequence reads: CAWTRFTEAFF. DNA of the CDR3: TGTGCCTGGACCCGTTTCACTGAAGCTTTCTTT.

A remark on this clone: One junction end disagrees with the germline gene, perhaps due to a read error. The chain employs TRBV7-9 and TRBJ2-7; no clear D gene. The CDR3 has 13 amino acids. Germline CDR1 SEHNR, CDR2 FQNEAQ (reference sequence). The chain's CDR3 is CSSSTDGVGKQYF. In DNA, the CDR3 is TGTTCCAGCAGCACAGACGGTGTAGGTAAGCAGTACTTC.

The chain joins TRBV13 to TRBJ2-7, with D possibly matching TRBD2 (5 bases). Germline CDR1 is PRHDT and CDR2 is FYEKMQ (reference sequence). Trimming took off 3 bases at V and 6 bases at J, with 12 bases between the two ends. The CDR3 runs 13 residues. Here the CDR3 reads CASSFEVRGEQYF. CDR3 nucleotide sequence: TGTGCCAGCAGCTTCGAGGTACGGGGCGAGCAGTACTTC.

The chain couples TRBV2 to TRBJ2-2, with D tentatively TRBD2 (5 bases). The germline V and J ends were trimmed by 8 bases and 4 bases, with 14 bases remaining between them. In germline, CDR1 is SNHLY, CDR2 FYNNEI. CDR3 length: 14 amino acids. The CDR3 region is CASQLVTITGELFF. Here the CDR3 DNA reads TGTGCCAGCCAACTAGTCACGATCACCGGGGAGCTGTTTTTT.

Worth noting for this clone: The junction differs from germline at one of its ends, possibly a read error. The chain joins TRBV7-9 to TRBJ1-5, with D tentatively TRBD1 (6 bases). Germline V gene sequence: CDR1 SEHNR, CDR2 FQNEAQ (reference sequence). The CDR3 is 17 amino acids. The CDR3 is CSSSPGEGQPRGQPQHF. For the CDR3, the DNA is TGTTCCAGCAGCCCCGGGGAGGGACAACCTCGGGGTCAGCCCCAGCATTTT.

This sequence joins TRBV19 and TRBJ1-5; tentative D call: TRBD1 (6 bases). CDR3 length equals 14 residues. The germline gives CDR1 LNHDA, CDR2 SQIVND (reference sequence). The V and J ends lost 4 bases and 4 bases respectively, with 11 bases between them. CDR3 sequence: CASSTRDTNQPQHF. The CDR3 bases are TGTGCCAGTAGTACCCGGGACACAAATCAGCCCCAGCATTTT. The full variable domain, completed using reference TRBV19 and TRBJ1-5, is DGGITQSPKYLFRKEGQNVTLSCEQNLNHDAMYWYRQDPGQGLRLIYYSQIVNDFQKGDIAEGYSVSREKKESFPLTVTSAQKNPTAFYLCASSTRDTNQPQHFGDGTRLSIL.

The CDR3: CAWSPGSGNTIYF. The DNA for the CDR3 is TGTGCCTGGAGTCCCGGGAGCGGAAACACCATATATTTT. This chain links TRBV30 with TRBJ1-3; no clear D gene. The CDR3 runs to 13 residues. The germline V and J ends were trimmed by 2 bases and 4 bases, with 9 bases remaining between them. Per germline, CDR1 GTSNPN and CDR2 SVGIG (reference sequence).

The rearrangement joins TRBV13 to TRBJ2-2, with 7 nucleotides matching TRBD2. The CDR3 sequence is 15 residues long. CDR1 and CDR2 from the germline V gene are PRHDT and FYEKMQ (reference sequence). Losses at the gene ends were 4 bases for V and 1 base for J; bases not matched to a gene: 3. The CDR3 DNA reads TGTGCCAGCAGCTCACTAGCGCGGAACACCGGGGAGCTGTTTTTT. This sequence encodes CASSSLARNTGELFF.

This clone was seen only a few times. A junction end diverges from the germline sequence, so it may reflect a read error. V gene TRBV7-9 combines with J gene TRBJ2-5; 13 nucleotides match TRBD2. Germline CDR1 and CDR2: SEHNR and FQNEAQ (reference sequence). The CDR3 consists of 17 residues. CDR3 amino acids: CSSSKTSGRTPGETQYF. The CDR3 DNA is TGTTCCAGCAGCAAGACTAGCGGGAGGACCCCCGGAGAGACCCAGTACTTC.

The rearrangement uses TRBV5-6 and TRBJ1-2; the D gene is possibly TRBD1 (6 bases). Germline-derived CDR1 and CDR2 are SGHDT and YYEEEE. The CDR3 is made up of 14 amino acids. V dropped 6 bases and J dropped 7 bases, with 19 bases sitting between them. The CDR3 sequence is CASIGGATSFGYTF. DNA of the CDR3: TGTGCCAGCATTGGGGGGGCCACGTCTTTTGGCTACACCTTC.

On this clone itself: Sequence at one end of the junction differs from germline and may be a read error. The rearrangement links TRBV7-9 to TRBJ2-7; 10 nucleotides align to TRBD1. This CDR3 has 14 amino acids. CDR1 SEHNR and CDR2 FQNEAQ come from the germline V gene (reference sequence). The CDR3 loop reads CSSSPRDRGYEQYF. The CDR3, as DNA: TGTTCCAGCAGCCCCCGGGACAGGGGCTACGAGCAGTACTTC.

The chain links TRBV25-1 to TRBJ2-7, with D possibly matching TRBD1 (5 bases). Germline V lookup: CDR1 MGHDK, CDR2 SYGVNS. With 8 bases removed from V and 4 bases from J, the gap between germline ends came to 9 bases. The CDR3 totals 11 residues. CDR3 residues: CASRQGYEQYF. DNA for the CDR3: TGTGCCAGCCGCCAGGGTTACGAGCAGTACTTC.

The rearrangement links TRBV28 to TRBJ1-4; the D gene is possibly TRBD1 (6 bases). The V end was cut by 3 bases, the J end by 8 bases, with 19 bases between. This CDR3 contains 16 residues. Germline V gives CDR1 MDHEN, CDR2 SYDVKM. The CDR3 region is CASSFLYRVGAEKLFF. CDR3 DNA: TGTGCCAGCAGTTTCCTCTACAGGGTGGGGGCGGAAAAACTGTTTTTT.

The table lists this clone with a few counts. The rearrangement links TRBV19 to TRBJ2-7; TRBD1 matches at 10 bases. Germline V CDR1 and CDR2: LNHDA, SQIVND (reference sequence). V trimming: 1 base; J trimming: 3 bases; junction bases outside the gene matches: 6. The CDR3 consists of 16 residues. CDR3 amino acids: CASSIGSGTGVYEQYF. Written as DNA, the CDR3 is TGTGCCAGTAGTATAGGGTCGGGGACAGGGGTCTACGAGCAGTACTTC. The complete variable domain, with remaining parts taken from reference TRBV19 and TRBJ2-7, reads DGGITQSPKYLFRKEGQNVTLSCEQNLNHDAMYWYRQDPGQGLRLIYYSQIVNDFQKGDIAEGYSVSREKKESFPLTVTSAQKNPTAFYLCASSIGSGTGVYEQYFGPGTRLTVT.

The chain employs TRBV6-4 and TRBJ1-2; no clear D. V was cut by 0 bases and J by 0 bases, with 20 bases left in between. The germline V gene encodes CDR1 MRHNA and CDR2 SNTAGT. This CDR3 spans 19 amino acids. This CDR3 is CASSDSTLPRSSANYGYTF. In nucleotides, the CDR3 is TGTGCCAGCAGTGACTCGACTCTCCCCCGAAGTTCGGCTAACTATGGCTACACCTTC.

The V and J genes are TRBV7-3 and TRBJ2-3, with D tentatively TRBD2 (6 bases). Germline CDR1 SGHTA, CDR2 FQGTGA. The CDR3 is made up of 15 amino acids. Deletions cut 1 base from V and 0 bases from J, with 8 bases between. The CDR3 sequence: CASSLRRGSTDTQYF. The CDR3 DNA is TGTGCCAGCAGCTTAAGGCGGGGAAGCACAGATACGCAGTATTTT.

This clone was recorded a few times. In the same sample, other DNA sequences code for this CDR3. This chain uses TRBV18 with TRBJ2-1; 13 bases agree with TRBD2. The V and J ends lost 1 base and 1 base, in that order; junction bases with no gene match: 4. Per the germline V gene, CDR1 is KGHSH and CDR2 is LQKENI. The CDR3 spans 18 residues. CDR3 sequence: CASSPQSGLAGSYNEQFF. CDR3 DNA: TGTGCCAGCTCACCACAGTCGGGACTAGCGGGATCCTACAATGAGCAGTTCTTC.

This clone was seen only a few times. V gene TRBV2 combines with J gene TRBJ2-3; tentative D call: TRBD1 (5 bases). The CDR3 totals 13 residues. In germline, CDR1 is SNHLY, CDR2 FYNNEI. The germline V and J ends were trimmed by 8 bases and 5 bases, with 14 bases remaining between them. The DNA for the CDR3 is TGTGCCAGCTGCCAGCTCCAGGGAGATACGCAGTATTTT. Its translation is CASCQLQGDTQYF.

This chain joins TRBV9 and TRBJ2-7, with D possibly being TRBD1 (6 bases). The V gene's germline CDR1 is SGDLS and CDR2 YYNGEE. The CDR3 covers 14 residues. Trimming took 3 bases from V and 0 from J, leaving 10 bases between them. The CDR3: CASSGQVPSYEQYF. The CDR3, as DNA: TGTGCCAGCAGCGGACAGGTGCCCTCCTACGAGCAGTACTTC.

This chain links TRBV11-1 with TRBJ2-4, with 7 nucleotides matching TRBD1. This CDR3 is built from 16 residues. CDR1 is SGHAT and CDR2 is FQDESV in the germline V gene (reference sequence). After removal of 1 base from V and 0 bases from J, the junction contained 3 bases not matched to a gene. CDR3 nucleotide sequence: TGTGCCAGCAGCTTAGGGACAGGAGTAGCCAAAAACATTCAGTACTTC. This gives the protein CASSLGTGVAKNIQYF.